Following are 16 T cell receptor beta chains from one sample sequenced in a study of T cell changes during pregnancy in multiple sclerosis. Profiled with immunoSEQ multiplex PCR; TCRdb holds only in-frame clones, not every one. Of about 70,000 clones detected, around nine tenths appear once; the ten largest clones hold more than 0.9%. Sequences were derived from peripheral blood, sampled in the third trimester of pregnancy. These receptors were collected from a female donor with multiple sclerosis, enrolled in a pregnancy study.

V usage is TRBV28 and J usage is TRBJ2-1; 8 positions agree with TRBD2. The V segment lost 9 bases and the J segment 6 bases; nucleotides outside the gene matches: 7. The CDR3 runs 13 residues. Germline CDR1 and CDR2: MDHEN and SYDVKM. CDR3 protein: CASLAGGRNEQFF. The CDR3 coding sequence is TGTGCCAGTCTGGCGGGAGGTCGCAATGAGCAGTTCTTC.

The chain carries TRBV9 and TRBJ1-2; no reliable D call. V was trimmed by 0 bases and J by 3 bases, leaving 15 bases between them. The germline CDR1 and CDR2 sequences are SGDLS and YYNGEE. The CDR3 extends over 16 amino acids. The CDR3: CASSVEREGTDYGYTF. DNA of the CDR3: TGTGCCAGCAGCGTAGAAAGAGAGGGAACTGACTATGGCTACACCTTC.

This chain links TRBV4-1 with TRBJ2-7; D gene unclear. This CDR3 has 15 amino acids. Trimming stripped 0 bases from V and 4 bases from J, with 13 bases between. The germline CDR1 and CDR2 sequences are MGHRA and YSYEKL. The CDR3 loop is CASSQDPSESYEQYF. CDR3 sequence (DNA): TGCGCCAGCAGCCAAGATCCGAGCGAGTCGTACGAGCAGTACTTC.

The V gene is TRBV5-1, the J gene TRBJ1-1; TRBD1 might be the D (5 bases). The CDR3 has 14 amino acids. From germline, CDR1 is SGHRS and CDR2 YFSETQ. V was cut by 0 bases and J by 4 bases, with 10 bases left in between. The CDR3 sequence is CASSLDFGGTEAFF. In DNA, the CDR3 is TGCGCCAGCAGCTTGGATTTCGGGGGCACTGAAGCTTTCTTT.

The chain combines TRBV5-1 with TRBJ1-3, with D maybe TRBD1 (5 bases). There are 15 residues in the CDR3. With 2 bases removed from V and 0 bases from J, the gap between germline ends came to 9 bases. The germline V gene has CDR1 SGHRS and CDR2 YFSETQ. CDR3 region: CASSFGTGSGNTIYF. The CDR3 DNA follows: TGCGCCAGCAGCTTTGGTACAGGCTCTGGAAACACCATATATTTT.

This chain joins TRBV30 and TRBJ2-2, with 8 bases that match TRBD2. Germline CDR1 and CDR2: GTSNPN and SVGIG (reference sequence). Trimming cost V 4 bases and J 5 bases; bases outside gene matches: 6. The CDR3 totals 14 residues. CDR3 loop: CAWNGGAYTGELFF. The CDR3 region has the DNA TGTGCCTGGAACGGGGGGGCCTATACCGGGGAGCTGTTTTTT.

The V and J genes are TRBV11-2 and TRBJ2-7, with TRBD2 identical over 7 bases. Per the germline V gene, CDR1 is SGHAT and CDR2 is FQNNGV. The V segment lost 1 base and the J segment 0 bases; nucleotides outside the gene matches: 3. This CDR3 is built from 15 residues. The CDR3 nucleotides are TGTGCCAGCAGCTTAGGTGCGGGAGCCTCCTACGAGCAGTACTTC. Translated, it gives CASSLGAGASYEQYF. Together with reference TRBV11-2 and TRBJ2-7, the CDR3 gives the full variable domain: EAGVAQSPRYKIIEKRQSVAFWCNPISGHATLYWYQQILGQGPKLLIQFQNNGVVDDSQLPKDRFSAERLKGVDSTLKIQPAKLEDSAVYLCASSLGAGASYEQYFGPGTRLTVT.

V and J are TRBV2 and TRBJ2-5; tentative D call: TRBD1 (5 bases). V was clipped by 2 bases and J by 5 bases, with 15 bases between them. CDR3 length equals 15 residues. The germline V gene encodes CDR1 SNHLY and CDR2 FYNNEI. The CDR3 DNA follows: TGTGCCAGCAGTGAAAGGGCAGGGTCCGGGGAGACCCAGTACTTC. It codes for CASSERAGSGETQYF.

The genes are TRBV5-1 and TRBJ2-7; tentative D call: TRBD1 (5 bases). The CDR3 has 14 residues. V was pared by 0 bases and J by 5 bases, with 12 bases between. The V gene's germline CDR1 is SGHRS and CDR2 YFSETQ. The CDR3 reads CASSLGAGKNEQYF. CDR3 nucleotide sequence: TGCGCCAGCAGCTTGGGTGCAGGGAAAAACGAGCAGTACTTC.

V is TRBV4-1 and J is TRBJ1-4; D might be TRBD1 (5 bases). The length of the CDR3 is 13 residues. V lost 0 bases, J lost 8 bases, and 7 bases lay in between. Germline CDR1 is MGHRA and CDR2 is YSYEKL. The CDR3 bases are TGCGCCAGCAGCCAAGAATCAGGGGAAAAACTGTTTTTT. Amino acid sequence: CASSQESGEKLFF.

This rearrangement joins TRBV7-2 to TRBJ2-3; D is perhaps TRBD2 (6 bases). This CDR3 is 15 amino acids long. The V gene lost 2 bases and the J gene lost 3 bases, with 12 bases spanning the gap. Germline V lookup: CDR1 SGHTA, CDR2 FQGNSA. The CDR3 DNA reads as TGTGCCAGCAGCTTATACGGGAGTAATACAGATACGCAGTATTTT. Residues: CASSLYGSNTDTQYF.

The rearrangement joins TRBV27 to TRBJ2-5, with 10 bases fitting TRBD2. Per the germline V gene, CDR1 is MNHEY and CDR2 is SMNVEV (reference sequence). The CDR3 spans 15 residues. Trimming removed 3 bases from V and 5 bases from J; junction bases left unmatched: 6. CDR3 region: CASSFVSGRGETQYF. CDR3 coding DNA: TGTGCCAGCAGTTTCGTGAGCGGGAGGGGGGAGACCCAGTACTTC.

This clone was detected only once. The rearrangement links TRBV7-9 to TRBJ1-5; D is ambiguous. This CDR3 has 13 residues. V lost 4 bases to trimming and J lost 12 bases, with 16 bases between them. Per germline, CDR1 SEHNR and CDR2 FQNEAQ (reference sequence). This CDR3 is CASSSEGQALQHF. The DNA of the CDR3 is TGTGCCAGCAGCTCCGAAGGCCAGGCCCTCCAGCATTTT.

The genes are TRBV29-1 and TRBJ2-1, with 10 bases aligning to TRBD2. Looked up from germline, CDR1 is SQVTM and CDR2 is ANQGSEA. Germline trimming cut 7 bases from V and 9 bases from J; bases unmatched to any gene: 9. CDR3 size: 13 residues. The CDR3 reads CSGKSGRAGEQFF. The CDR3 DNA follows: TGCAGCGGGAAAAGCGGGAGGGCAGGTGAGCAGTTCTTC.

This chain joins TRBV10-1 and TRBJ1-1, with D unclear. V was cut by 5 bases and J by 3 bases, with 10 bases left in between. The length of the CDR3 is 13 residues. Germline V lookup: CDR1 WNHNN, CDR2 SYGVQD (reference sequence). The CDR3 DNA is TGCGCCAGCAGTCCCGGTCGGTACACTGAAGCTTTCTTT. Protein: CASSPGRYTEAFF.

Concerning this clone itself: A read error is possible here, since a much larger clone lies one base away. The genes are TRBV7-6 and TRBJ1-1; D ambiguous. This CDR3 is built from 13 residues. CDR1 and CDR2 (germline): SGHVS, FNYEAQ. V gave up 2 bases and J gave up 0 bases, with 4 bases separating them. For the CDR3, the DNA is TGTGCCAGCAGCTTATCAGTGAACACTGAAGCTTTCTTT. Translated: CASSLSVNTEAFF.